This paragraph covers one TCR beta chain sequence. The sample originates from a study of CD8 T cells in Susac syndrome. It was with random hexamers that about 0.45 to 1 ug RNA was reverse transcribed. TCRdb re-analysed the immunoSEQ multiplex PCR reads in MiXCR, keeping a single row per CDR3 protein. The sample holds 180,000 or so distinct CDR3 sequences; roughly 94% are singletons and the top ten take 0.099%. The germline V gene has CDR1 DFQATT and CDR2 SNEGSKA (reference sequence). The length of the CDR3 is 14 residues. After removal of 4 bases from V and 2 bases from J, the junction contained 5 bases not matched to a gene.

Sequencing was carried out using CD4+ T cells from PBMCs. The gene calls are TRBV20-1 and TRBJ1-2, with 9 nucleotides matching TRBD1. The sequence derives from a human donor with Susac syndrome. In DNA, the CDR3 is TGCAGTGCTACCGAAGGGACAGGGAACTATGGCTACACCTTC. As protein: CSATEGTGNYGYTF.